This T cell receptor beta chain was found in a study of spatial heterogeneity in lung cancer. Findings and limits, study-wide: Detection of ubiquitous tumor TCRs in blood was higher at resection than follow-up.

Time point here: blood at routine non-recurrence follow-up after resection. A word on this clonotype: The antigen is not known.

TCRdb used MiXCR to reprocess the 5' RACE reads, holding one entry per CDR3 protein. The sample gives about 41,000 distinct CDR3 sequences, approximately 10% of which show up once; 15% to 20% is in the top ten. This TCR was recovered from a female donor with early-stage non-small cell lung cancer. This material consisted of PBMCs, taken at follow-up.

In DNA, the CDR3 is TGCGCCAGCAGCCTGACAGGGAGGGAAAAACTGTTTTTT. The encoded protein is CASSLTGREKLFF. This sequence joins TRBV4-1 and TRBJ1-4; TRBD1 matches 7 bases. This CDR3 contains 13 residues. Germline assignment: CDR1 MGHRA and CDR2 YSYEKL. The V segment lost 4 bases and the J segment 8 bases; nucleotides outside the gene matches: 4.